The rows below give T cell receptor beta chains drawn from one sample of a study of blood T cells in healthy people across ages. Using its own MiXCR run on the 5' RACE reads, TCRdb lists one record per CDR3 protein. The repertoire holds about 570,000 distinct CDR3 sequences, with 25% to 30% as singletons. Sequenced input: blood. Every receptor here comes from an older woman in good health. Both conserved end residues are part of each CDR3. A D gene is named only where the DNA matches it firmly. Clone size is not always given. Where it is, it says once, few, many or a class for expanded clones.

D gene	J gene	V gene	clone size	CDR3 DNA	CDR3 protein
NA	TRBJ2-2	TRBV2	once	TGTGCCAGCACCCGACGGCCTAAGGGCACCGGGGAGCTGTTTTTT	CASTRRPKGTGELFF
TRBD2	TRBJ2-5	TRBV7-9	few	TGTGCCAGCAGCTTAGGGAGCGGGGGAGCTTTGACCCAGTACTTC	CASSLGSGGALTQYF
NA	TRBJ1-1	TRBV5-1	NA	TGCGCCAGCAGCGTCAGGGTGGACACTGAAGCTTTCTTT	CASSVRVDTEAFF
NA	TRBJ1-4	TRBV18	few	TGTGCCAGCTCACCACAACAGGGAGAAGAAAAACTGTTTTTT	CASSPQQGEEKLFF
NA	TRBJ2-5	TRBV6-2/TRBV6-3	NA	TGTGCCAGCAGTTACGACCCATTCAAACCCACCCAAGAGACCCAGTACTTC	CASSYDPFKPTQETQYF
TRBD1	TRBJ1-1	TRBV4-3	few	TGCGCCAGCAGCCTTCAGACAGGGGAGTTCGGAGCTTTCTTT	CASSLQTGEFGAFF
TRBD2	TRBJ2-1	TRBV4-2	NA	TGTGCCAGCAGCTTCCGGACTAGCGGGAGGGCCAATGAGCAGTTCTTC	CASSFRTSGRANEQFF
TRBD1	TRBJ2-7	TRBV4-2	NA	TGTGCCAGCAGCCAAGAAAAGGGGGCTCGGAACGAGCAGTACTTC	CASSQEKGARNEQYF
NA	TRBJ2-1	TRBV6-5	NA	TGTGCCAGCAGTTACTCGAGAGGGGACGCCAATGAGCAGTTCTTC	CASSYSRGDANEQFF
NA	TRBJ2-3	TRBV9	few	TGTGCCAGCAGCGTAGACCCGAGCACAGATACGCAGTATTTT	CASSVDPSTDTQYF
NA	TRBJ1-5	TRBV21-1	NA	TGTGCCAGCACCGAATCTGTCCCGACGGAGGATCAGCCCCAGCATTTT	CASTESVPTEDQPQHF
TRBD1	TRBJ1-2	TRBV9	NA	TGTGCCAGCAGTGCCACCGGGACAGGGTCCTATGGCTACACCTTC	CASSATGTGSYGYTF
TRBD1	TRBJ1-2	TRBV29-1	few	TGCAGCGTCGTGACAGGGCCCTATGGCTACACCTTC	CSVVTGPYGYTF
NA	TRBJ1-4	TRBV7-6	once	TGTGCCAGCAGCTCGAAACAGGGAAGGGGGGAAAAACTGTTTTTT	CASSSKQGRGEKLFF
TRBD2	TRBJ2-3	TRBV10-3	NA	TGTGCCATCAGTGAGTCACTAGCGGGGGGTACCACAGATACGCAGTATTTT	CAISESLAGGTTDTQYF
NA	TRBJ1-1	TRBV29-1	few	TGCAGCGTTGAAGAAGGAGTGATTGAAGCTTTCTTT	CSVEEGVIEAFF
TRBD1	TRBJ1-2	TRBV7-2	NA	TGTGCCAGCAGCGCCCTCGGGACAGCGTTTAACTATGGCTACACCTTC	CASSALGTAFNYGYTF
TRBD1	TRBJ1-6	TRBV12-3/TRBV12-4	NA	TGTGCCAGCAGCACAGGGGGCGAATCACCCCTCCACTTT	CASSTGGESPLHF
NA	TRBJ2-3	TRBV10-3	NA	TGTGCCATCAGTGGTGTCGGGGCACTAGATACGCAGTATTTT	CAISGVGALDTQYF
NA	TRBJ1-1	TRBV7-9	NA	TGTGCCAGCAGCTTAGCTGGGGTTACTGAAGCTTTCTTT	CASSLAGVTEAFF
NA	TRBJ2-3	TRBV24-1	few	TGTGCCACCAGTGATTTGCCAGGGGTGGATACGCAGTATTTT	CATSDLPGVDTQYF
NA	TRBJ2-7	TRBV5-1	NA	TGCGCCAGCACCCTCCAGCCCATGCGGGGCGGGGACGAGCAGTACTTC	CASTLQPMRGGDEQYF
TRBD2	TRBJ2-5	TRBV20-1	NA	TGCAGTGCTAGAGATTCCGGGGGGGTTGAAGAGACCCAGTACTTC	CSARDSGGVEETQYF
NA	TRBJ2-1	TRBV14	NA	TGTGCCAGCAGCCAAGATAAGTTTTTTGAGCAGTTCTTC	CASSQDKFFEQFF
NA	TRBJ1-5	TRBV11-2	few	TGTGCCAGCAGCTTAGACGGCGGGAGTGCTCAGCCCCAGCATTTT	CASSLDGGSAQPQHF
NA	TRBJ2-7	TRBV4-3	few	TGCGCCAGCAGCCAAAGTTGGCAGGGGAGATACGAGCAGTACTTC	CASSQSWQGRYEQYF
NA	TRBJ2-3	TRBV7-9	few	TGTGCCAGCAGACGGGGGACCACAGATACGCAGTATTTT	CASRRGTTDTQYF
NA	TRBJ1-3	TRBV7-2	few	TGTGCCAGCAGCTTAGCGTCCGGGAACGCGAAAGGAAACACCATATATTTT	CASSLASGNAKGNTIYF
TRBD2	TRBJ2-1	TRBV7-3	NA	TGTGCCAGCAGCCTCGTAGCGGGAGGGGTTAGTGAGCAGTTCTTC	CASSLVAGGVSEQFF
NA	TRBJ1-2	TRBV11-2	few	TGTGCCAGCAGCCCTACTCGGACGGCCCCCGATGGCTACACCTTC	CASSPTRTAPDGYTF
NA	TRBJ2-2	TRBV20-1	NA	TGCAGTGCTAGAGATCGGAGGGGGTTCGCGGACACCGGGGAGCTGTTTTTT	CSARDRRGFADTGELFF
NA	TRBJ1-5	TRBV5-5	NA	TGTGCCAGCAGCTTGGCTAGCAATCAGCCCCAGCATTTT	CASSLASNQPQHF
NA	TRBJ2-7	TRBV5-1	NA	TGCGCCAGCAGCTTAGGGACGGACACCTACGAGCAGTACTTC	CASSLGTDTYEQYF